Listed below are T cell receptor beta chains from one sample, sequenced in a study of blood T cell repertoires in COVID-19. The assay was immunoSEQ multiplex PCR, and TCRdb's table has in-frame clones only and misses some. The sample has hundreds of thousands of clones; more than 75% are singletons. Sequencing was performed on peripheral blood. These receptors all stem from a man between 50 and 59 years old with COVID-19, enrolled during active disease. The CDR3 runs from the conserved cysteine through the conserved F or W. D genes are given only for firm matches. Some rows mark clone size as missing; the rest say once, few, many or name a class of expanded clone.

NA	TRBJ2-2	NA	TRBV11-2	CASSSRRVAGELFF	TGTGCCAGCAGCTCCCGCAGGGTGGCCGGGGAGCTGTTTTTT
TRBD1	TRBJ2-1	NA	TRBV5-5	CASSLPTGANEQFF	TGTGCCAGCAGCTTACCTACAGGGGCGAATGAGCAGTTCTTC
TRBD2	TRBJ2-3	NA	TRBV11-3	CASSLGSGRGDTQYF	TGTGCCAGCAGCTTAGGTAGCGGGAGAGGAGATACGCAGTATTTT
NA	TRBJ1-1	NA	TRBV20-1	CSATVNTEAFF	TGCAGTGCTACGGTGAACACTGAAGCTTTCTTT
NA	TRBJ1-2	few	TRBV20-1	CSASPSRLNYGYTF	TGCAGTGCTAGTCCCAGTAGACTTAACTATGGCTACACCTTC
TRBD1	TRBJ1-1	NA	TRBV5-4	CASSAQGGSEAFF	TGTGCCAGCAGCGCCCAGGGGGGCTCTGAAGCTTTCTTT
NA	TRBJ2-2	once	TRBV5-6	CASSLRGDILATGELFF	TGTGCCAGCAGCTTGCGAGGGGACATCTTAGCCACCGGGGAGCTGTTTTTT
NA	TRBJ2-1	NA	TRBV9	CASSVISGAYNEQFF	TGTGCCAGCAGCGTTATTAGCGGAGCCTACAATGAGCAGTTCTTC
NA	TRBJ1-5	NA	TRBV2	CASSENSPRNQPQHF	TGTGCCAGCAGTGAAAACAGCCCCCGCAATCAGCCCCAGCATTTT
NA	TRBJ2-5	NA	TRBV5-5	CASSLGPIIQETQYF	TGTGCCAGCAGCTTGGGCCCTATTATCCAAGAGACCCAGTACTTC
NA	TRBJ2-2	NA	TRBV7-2	CASSLDPGNTGELFF	TGTGCCAGCAGCTTAGATCCGGGGAACACCGGGGAGCTGTTTTTT
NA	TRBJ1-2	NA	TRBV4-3	CASSQGTENYGYTF	TGCGCCAGCAGCCAAGGGACAGAAAACTATGGCTACACCTTC
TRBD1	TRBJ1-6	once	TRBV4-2	CASNPRDRGVDSPLHF	TGTGCCAGCAACCCCCGGGACAGGGGGGTCGATTCACCCCTCCACTTT
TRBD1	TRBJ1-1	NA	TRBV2	CASSWTGGLTEAFF	TGTGCCAGCAGTTGGACAGGGGGCCTCACTGAAGCTTTCTTT
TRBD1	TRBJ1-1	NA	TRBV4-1	CASSQGFGQGNTEAFF	TGCGCCAGCAGCCAAGGCTTTGGACAGGGCAATACTGAAGCTTTCTTT
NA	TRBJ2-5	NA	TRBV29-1	CSVEGKAGYQETQYF	TGCAGCGTTGAAGGTAAAGCGGGTTACCAAGAGACCCAGTACTTC
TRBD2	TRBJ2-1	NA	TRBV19	CASSISAGGHYNEQFF	TGTGCCAGTAGTATTTCAGCGGGAGGCCATTACAATGAGCAGTTCTTC
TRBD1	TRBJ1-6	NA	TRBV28	CASEKGQGAFSPLHF	TGTGCCAGCGAGAAGGGACAGGGGGCGTTTTCACCCCTCCACTTT
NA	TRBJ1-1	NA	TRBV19	CASSIIGDTEAFF	TGTGCCAGTAGTATCATAGGGGACACTGAAGCTTTCTTT
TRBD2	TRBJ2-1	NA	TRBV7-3	CASSKRLAGGPGNEQFF	TGTGCCAGCAGCAAAAGACTAGCGGGGGGGCCCGGCAATGAGCAGTTCTTC
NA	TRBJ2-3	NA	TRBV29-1	CSVGASGTDTQYF	TGCAGCGTTGGAGCTAGCGGCACAGATACGCAGTATTTT
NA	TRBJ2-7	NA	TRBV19	CASSIRRRQGHYEQYF	TGTGCCAGTAGTATAAGGAGACGGCAGGGGCACTACGAGCAGTACTTC
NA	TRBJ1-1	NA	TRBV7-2	CASSPRGGNTEAFF	TGTGCCAGCAGCCCCCGGGGGGGGAACACTGAAGCTTTCTTT
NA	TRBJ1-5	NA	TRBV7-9	CASSLGVGQEPQHF	TGTGCCAGCAGCTTAGGGGTGGGACAAGAGCCCCAGCATTTT
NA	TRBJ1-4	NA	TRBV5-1	CASSSQPPMRTNEKLFF	TGCGCCAGCAGCTCCCAACCGCCTATGAGGACTAATGAAAAACTGTTTTTT
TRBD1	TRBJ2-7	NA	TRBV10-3	CAISDQGAYEQYF	TGTGCCATCAGTGACCAGGGGGCGTACGAGCAGTACTTC
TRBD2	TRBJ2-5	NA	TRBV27	CASSVTSGRTETQYF	TGTGCCAGCAGTGTGACTAGCGGGAGAACGGAGACCCAGTACTTC
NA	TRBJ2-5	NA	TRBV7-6	CASSLAGTNDETQYF	TGTGCCAGCAGCTTAGCCGGGACAAACGACGAGACCCAGTACTTC
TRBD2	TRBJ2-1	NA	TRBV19	CASSRGTSGYNEQFF	TGTGCCAGTAGTAGGGGGACTAGCGGTTACAATGAGCAGTTCTTC
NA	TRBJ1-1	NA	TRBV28	CATQGPRTEAFF	TGTGCCACCCAGGGTCCCCGAACTGAAGCTTTCTTT
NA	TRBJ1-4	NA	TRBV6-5	CASRQGTNEKLFF	TGTGCCAGCAGACAAGGGACAAATGAAAAACTGTTTTTT
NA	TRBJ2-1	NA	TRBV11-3	CASSRGGEQFF	TGTGCCAGCTCAAGGGGTGGTGAGCAGTTCTTC
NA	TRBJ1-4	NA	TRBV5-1	CASSLSGIANEKLFF	TGCGCCAGCAGCTTGAGCGGGATTGCTAATGAAAAACTGTTTTTT
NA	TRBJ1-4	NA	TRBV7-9	CASSLVQGTNEKLFF	TGTGCCAGCAGCTTAGTGCAGGGGACTAATGAAAAACTGTTTTTT
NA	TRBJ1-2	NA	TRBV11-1	CASSYSDADGYTF	TGTGCCAGCAGCTACTCCGACGCGGATGGCTACACCTTC
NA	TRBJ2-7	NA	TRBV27	CASKGQPYEQYF	TGTGCCAGCAAGGGGCAGCCCTACGAGCAGTACTTC
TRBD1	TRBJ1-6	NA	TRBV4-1	CASSQEQGAYNSPLHF	TGCGCCAGCAGCCAGGAACAGGGGGCGTATAATTCACCCCTCCACTTT
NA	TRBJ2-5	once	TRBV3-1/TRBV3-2	CASSQRQKETQYF	TGTGCCAGCAGCCAGAGACAGAAGGAGACCCAGTACTTC
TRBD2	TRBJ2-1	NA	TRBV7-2	CASSLAGGRTYNEQFF	TGTGCCAGCAGCTTGGCGGGAGGAAGGACCTACAATGAGCAGTTCTTC
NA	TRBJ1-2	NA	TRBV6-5	CASRRRGNYGYTF	TGTGCCAGCAGAAGGCGGGGAAACTATGGCTACACCTTC
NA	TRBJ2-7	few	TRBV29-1	CSVSWQGRSYEQYF	TGCAGCGTCTCATGGCAGGGGCGTTCCTACGAGCAGTACTTC
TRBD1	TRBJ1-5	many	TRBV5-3	CARSPGTANQPQHF	TGTGCCAGAAGCCCCGGGACAGCCAATCAGCCCCAGCATTTT